This T cell receptor beta chain was captured in a study of blood T cell repertoires in COVID-19. Study in general: The analysed material was cDNA or gDNA that came from T cells, B-cell-depleted T cells, or PBMCs.

The J segment lost 7 bases and the V segment lost 4 bases, leaving 16 bases of the junction unmatched. The CDR3 sequence is 18 residues long. In germline, CDR1 is SGHRS, CDR2 YFSETQ. Adults between roughly 18 and 100 years of age took part from 24 US areas. People in the exposed group encountered a COVID-19 case within 2 weeks before entering the study. How the authors handled the data: Reference gene primers were amplified, and this amplification served to estimate nucleated cell counts. Profiling relied on immunoSEQ multiplex PCR, and the TCRdb table lists in-frame clones only, not all of them. V and J calls and clone size come straight from that table; D and trimming were deduced from the DNA. In the table there are nearly 250,000 clones, 90% of which are singletons.

Sequencing was carried out using PBMCs or T cells enriched from blood (not recorded which). The chain uses TRBV5-1 and TRBJ2-7, with TRBD2 matching over 14 bases. The TCR was taken from a man aged 45 to 65 who had been exposed to COVID-19. CDR3 sequence (DNA): TGCGCCAGCAGCCTAAGGACTAGCGGGGGGCTAACCGGTGGTGAGCAGTACTTC. As protein: CASSLRTSGGLTGGEQYF.